Shown below are 20 T cell receptor beta chains from a single sample sequenced in a study of blood T cells in healthy people across ages. PCR was performed a second time for about 6 to 12 cycles using a sample-barcoded 5' primer and a J-beta primer mix. A single record per CDR3 protein comes from TCRdb applying MiXCR to the 5' RACE reads. The sample holds 750,000 to 1,000,000 distinct CDR3 sequences; 25% to 35% are singletons and the top ten take 10%. These data also formed part of another study, on T cells of mothers and their children.

Sequencing was carried out using blood. The receptors derive from a woman aged 40 to 49 in good health.

This chain joins TRBV29-1 and TRBJ2-7; 10 bases line up with TRBD1. Trimming cost V 4 bases and J 6 bases; bases outside gene matches: 15. The CDR3 contains 16 residues. In germline, CDR1 is SQVTM, CDR2 ANQGSEA. CDR3 DNA: TGCAGCGTTGTACGCCCGGGACAGGGGTCTTTGCGCGAGCAGTACTTC. This gives the protein CSVVRPGQGSLREQYF.

Ten or more counts support this clonotype. The genes are TRBV7-9 and TRBJ2-5, with a tentative D call TRBD1 (5 bases). Trimming took off 2 bases at V and 3 bases at J, with 7 bases between the two ends. Germline V gene data show CDR1 as SEHNR and CDR2 as FQNEAQ (reference sequence). This CDR3 comprises 13 residues. CDR3 in DNA: TGTGCCAGCAGCTTACCAGGGAAAGAGACCCAGTACTTC. It encodes CASSLPGKETQYF.

V is TRBV4-3 and J is TRBJ2-3, with D unresolved. V was trimmed by 4 bases and J by 6 bases, leaving 11 bases between them. The CDR3 runs 13 residues. The germline gives CDR1 LGHNA, CDR2 YSLEER. The CDR3 bases are TGCGCCAGCAGCCGCACTCGGATGGATACGCAGTATTTT. The encoded protein is CASSRTRMDTQYF.

The chain carries TRBV20-1 and TRBJ2-3; 11 nucleotides match TRBD2. The CDR3 consists of 14 residues. V lost 4 bases, J lost 9 bases, and 9 bases stayed unmatched. The germline V gene has CDR1 DFQATT and CDR2 SNEGSKA (reference sequence). The CDR3 coding sequence is TGCAGTGCTATGGTGACTAGCGGGGCCCCAACGCAGTATTTT. Translating it yields CSAMVTSGAPTQYF.

This chain connects TRBV5-5 to TRBJ1-1; D is perhaps TRBD1 (5 bases). The ends were cut back, 0 bases at V and 8 bases at J, with 8 bases in the middle. CDR1 SGHKS and CDR2 YYEKEE come from the germline V gene (reference sequence). The CDR3 consists of 12 residues. In DNA, the CDR3 is TGTGCCAGCAGCTTGGAAAAGGGGGAAGCTTTCTTT. Translating it yields CASSLEKGEAFF.

CDR3 DNA: TGCAGTGTTATAGACAGGGGTCAGAACACTGAAGCTTTCTTT. Protein sequence: CSVIDRGQNTEAFF. The chain carries TRBV20-1 and TRBJ1-1, with TRBD1 matching over 8 bases. After removal of 7 bases from V and 1 base from J, the junction contained 8 bases not matched to a gene. The CDR3 covers 14 residues. CDR1 DFQATT and CDR2 SNEGSKA come from the germline V gene (reference sequence).

This clonotype has more than one count but fewer than ten. The chain carries TRBV7-2 and TRBJ1-6; 9 positions match TRBD1. Germline CDR1 and CDR2: SGHTA and FQGNSA. V was pared by 5 bases and J by 7 bases, with 6 bases of the junction left unmatched. CDR3 length: 15 amino acids. CDR3 region: CASSEQGARNSPLHF. The CDR3 DNA reads as TGTGCCAGCAGCGAACAGGGGGCGCGAAATTCACCCCTCCACTTT.

This chain uses TRBV5-1 with TRBJ2-3, with 7 bases identical to TRBD1. The CDR3 extends over 17 amino acids. The V gene end was trimmed by 3 bases and the J gene end by 4 bases; junction bases not matched to a gene: 14. Germline V gene data show CDR1 as SGHRS and CDR2 as YFSETQ. This chain's CDR3 is CASSSSRDSRWADTQYF. In DNA, the CDR3 is TGCGCCAGCAGCTCAAGCCGGGACAGCCGCTGGGCAGATACGCAGTATTTT.

Comment on this clonotype: This may come from a read error, since a much larger clone is one base off. The chain joins TRBV6-1 to TRBJ2-5; D remains unclear. V was clipped by 6 bases and J by 3 bases, with 11 bases between them. This CDR3 contains 13 residues. Germline CDR1 is MNHNS and CDR2 is SASEGT. CDR3 DNA: TGTGCCAGCAGCTTAGGTCCCAAAGAGACCCAGTACTTC. Translating gives CASSLGPKETQYF.

As DNA, the CDR3 is TGTGCCAGCACATCCTCGGGGACGGGGGCCGGCGAGCAGTACTTC. Encoded protein: CASTSSGTGAGEQYF. This rearrangement joins TRBV7-2 to TRBJ2-7; either TRBD1 or TRBD2 may supply D (6 bases each). Germline CDR1 and CDR2: SGHTA and FQGNSA. V shed 7 bases and J shed 6 bases, with 22 bases lying between them. The CDR3 has 15 amino acids. Full variable domain (missing parts from reference TRBV7-2 and TRBJ2-7): GAGVSQSPSNKVTEKGKDVELRCDPISGHTALYWYRQSLGQGLEFLIYFQGNSAPDKSGLPSDRFSAERTGGSVSTLTIQRTQQEDSAVYLCASTSSGTGAGEQYFGPGTRLTVT.

This clonotype has just a few counts. The V and J genes are TRBV3-1 and TRBJ2-6; D gene uncertain. V was shortened by 8 bases and J by 4 bases, with 12 bases between the two germline ends. This CDR3 contains 14 residues. CDR1 is LGHDT and CDR2 is YNNKEL in the germline V gene (reference sequence). CDR3 region: CASSPWGGANVLTF. DNA for the CDR3: TGTGCCAGCTCCCCCTGGGGAGGGGCCAACGTCCTGACTTTC.

The CDR3 here is CASSSRTGGYNEQFF. CDR3 nucleotide sequence: TGTGCCAGCAGCTCCCGGACGGGGGGGTACAATGAGCAGTTCTTC. The rearrangement uses TRBV7-8 and TRBJ2-1; 8 positions agree with TRBD2. Trimming at V came to 4 bases and at J to 4 bases, leaving 6 bases not matched to a gene. CDR1 SGHVS and CDR2 FQNEAQ come from the germline V gene. The CDR3 spans 15 residues.

The chain couples TRBV6-1 to TRBJ2-7; 9 bases match TRBD1. The CDR3 runs 13 residues. V shed 8 bases, J shed 6 bases, and the junction held 8 bases outside the gene matches. Germline CDR1 MNHNS, CDR2 SASEGT. CDR3 DNA: TGTGCCAGCGGCTGGGACAGGGACTCCGAGCAGTACTTC. Translation gives CASGWDRDSEQYF.

This clonotype showed up many times. The chain joins TRBV7-9 to TRBJ2-3; no reliable D call. CDR3 length: 13 amino acids. V lost 4 bases to trimming and J lost 3 bases, with 8 bases between them. The V gene's germline CDR1 is SEHNR and CDR2 FQNEAQ (reference sequence). CDR3 in amino acids: CASSYPLTDTQYF. For the CDR3, the DNA is TGTGCCAGCAGCTATCCCCTTACAGATACGCAGTATTTT. The whole variable domain, filled in from reference TRBV7-9 and TRBJ2-3, reads DTGVSQNPRHKITKRGQNVTFRCDPISEHNRLYWYRQTLGQGPEFLTYFQNEAQLEKSRLLSDRFSAERPKGSFSTLEIQRTEQGDSAMYLCASSYPLTDTQYFGPGTRLTVL.

In this sample, this clonotype turned up many times. The chain couples TRBV7-8 to TRBJ2-1, with D possibly matching TRBD1 (6 bases). V was pared by 5 bases and J by 7 bases, with 9 bases between. The CDR3 is 12 amino acids. CDR1 SGHVS and CDR2 FQNEAQ come from the germline V gene. CDR3 protein: CASSPDRNEQFF. As DNA, the CDR3 is TGTGCCAGCAGCCCCGACAGGAATGAGCAGTTCTTC.

This sequence joins TRBV9 and TRBJ1-3; a possible D gene is TRBD1 (6 bases). V dropped 3 bases and J dropped 2 bases, with 9 bases sitting between them. From germline, CDR1 is SGDLS and CDR2 YYNGEE. The CDR3 extends over 14 amino acids. The CDR3 spells CASSGEGAGNTIYF. DNA for the CDR3: TGTGCCAGCAGCGGGGAGGGGGCTGGAAACACCATATATTTT.

V usage is TRBV5-1 and J usage is TRBJ1-5; D is perhaps TRBD1 (6 bases). CDR1 and CDR2 from the germline V gene are SGHRS and YFSETQ. There are 15 residues in the CDR3. With 4 bases removed from V and 3 bases from J, the gap between germline ends came to 14 bases. The CDR3 protein is CASSTIPGDNQPQHF. The CDR3 DNA reads as TGCGCCAGCAGCACAATTCCAGGGGACAATCAGCCCCAGCATTTT.

Turning to this clonotype: A much bigger clone sits one base away, suggesting this may be a read error. Because the CDR3 is missing its conserved closing phenylalanine or tryptophan, this is likely a read error. V and J are TRBV7-3 and TRBJ2-1, with D perhaps given as TRBD1 or TRBD2 (5 bases each). The CDR3 loop spans 15 amino acids. The V gene's germline CDR1 is SGHTA and CDR2 FQGTGA. The V gene lost 0 bases and the J gene lost 0 bases, with 6 bases spanning the gap. The CDR3 protein is CASSLTGDSYNEQFC. In DNA form, the CDR3 reads TGTGCCAGCAGCTTAACGGGGGACTCCTACAATGAGCAGTTCTGC.

In its sample, this clonotype was seen many times. The genes are TRBV5-4 and TRBJ2-1; tentative D call: TRBD1 (8 bases). V dropped 0 bases and J dropped 4 bases, with 11 bases sitting between them. Germline lookup yields CDR1 SGHNT and CDR2 YYREEE (reference sequence). This CDR3 has 15 amino acids. The CDR3 spells CASSLDRGGYNEQFF. DNA for the CDR3: TGTGCCAGCAGCTTGGACAGGGGGGGATACAATGAGCAGTTCTTC.

This clonotype was counted between two and nine times. The chain recombines TRBV12-3 or TRBV12-4 with TRBJ2-1; D is possibly TRBD1 (6 bases). Trimming stripped 6 bases from V and 10 bases from J, with 19 bases between. This CDR3 has 14 residues. DNA for the CDR3: TGTGCCAGCAGCCTACAGGGTCCTCAAGGAGAGCAGTTCTTC. This gives the protein CASSLQGPQGEQFF.